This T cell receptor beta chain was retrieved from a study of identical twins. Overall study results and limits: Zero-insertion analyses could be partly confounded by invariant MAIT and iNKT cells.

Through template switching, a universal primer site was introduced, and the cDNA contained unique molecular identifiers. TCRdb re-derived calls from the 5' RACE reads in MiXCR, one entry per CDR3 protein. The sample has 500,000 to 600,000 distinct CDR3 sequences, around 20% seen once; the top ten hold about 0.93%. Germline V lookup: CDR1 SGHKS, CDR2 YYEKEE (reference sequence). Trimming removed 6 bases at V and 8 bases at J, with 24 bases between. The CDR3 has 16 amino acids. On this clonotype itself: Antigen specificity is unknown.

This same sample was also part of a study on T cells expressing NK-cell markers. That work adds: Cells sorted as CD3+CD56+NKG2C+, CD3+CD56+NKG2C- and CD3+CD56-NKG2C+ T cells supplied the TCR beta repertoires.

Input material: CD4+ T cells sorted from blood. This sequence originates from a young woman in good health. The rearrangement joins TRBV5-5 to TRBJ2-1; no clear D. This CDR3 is CASIPESQIVTDEQFF. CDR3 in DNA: TGTGCCAGCATCCCGGAAAGCCAAATAGTCACCGATGAGCAGTTCTTC. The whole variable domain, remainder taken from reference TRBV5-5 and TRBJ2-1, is DAGVTQSPTHLIKTRGQQVTLRCSPISGHKSVSWYQQVLGQGPQFIFQYYEKEERGRGNFPDRFSARQFPNYSSELNVNALLLGDSALYLCASIPESQIVTDEQFFGPGTRLTVL.